These 17 T cell receptor beta chains were sequenced from one sample in a study of glioma-infiltrating T cells after dendritic cell vaccination. TCRdb keeps only in-frame clones here, not all; method: immunoSEQ multiplex PCR. The top ten clones hold less than 9.5% of a sample with around 58,000 clones, more than 75% of them seen once. Specimen: blood, collected before dendritic cell vaccination. Every receptor here comes from a human donor with glioblastoma.

This chain links TRBV6-1 with TRBJ2-7, with D unclear. CDR3 length: 12 amino acids. The germline gives CDR1 MNHNS, CDR2 SASEGT. V was pared by 8 bases and J by 4 bases, with 12 bases between. CDR3 residues: CASALGRYEQYF. The CDR3 bases are TGTGCCAGCGCTTTGGGCCGATACGAGCAGTACTTC.

This chain connects TRBV11-2 to TRBJ2-1, with 7 bases lining up with TRBD2. Germline CDR1 is SGHAT and CDR2 is FQNNGV. Germline trimming cut 3 bases from V and 7 bases from J; bases unmatched to any gene: 3. The CDR3 totals 13 residues. CDR3 residues: CASSLGLLNEQFF. CDR3 sequence (DNA): TGTGCCAGCAGCTTGGGACTACTGAATGAGCAGTTCTTC.

This rearrangement joins TRBV30 to TRBJ1-6; TRBD1 is a possible D gene (5 bases). Germline-derived CDR1 and CDR2 are GTSNPN and SVGIG (reference sequence). The CDR3 has 15 residues. Trimming left V 0 bases short and J 6 bases short, with 12 bases between. As DNA, the CDR3 is TGTGCCTGGAGTGTATCGGGGAGGGGTAATTCACCCCTCCACTTT. Its protein product is CAWSVSGRGNSPLHF.

This sequence joins TRBV7-9 and TRBJ1-1; tentatively, D is TRBD1 (5 bases). Germline CDR1 SEHNR, CDR2 FQNEAQ (reference sequence). V was shortened by 1 base and J by 1 base, with 13 bases between the two germline ends. The CDR3 loop spans 16 amino acids. This chain's CDR3 is CASSLVGGGANTEAFF. CDR3 in DNA: TGTGCCAGCAGCTTAGTGGGGGGAGGGGCGAACACTGAAGCTTTCTTT.

This chain connects TRBV27 to TRBJ2-2, with TRBD2 matching over 7 bases. CDR1 is MNHEY and CDR2 is SMNVEV in the germline V gene (reference sequence). The trim removed 1 base at V and 4 bases at J, leaving 9 bases unmatched. The CDR3 totals 17 residues. The CDR3 here is CASSLFSGLGGTGELFF. The CDR3 DNA reads as TGTGCCAGCAGTTTATTTTCCGGACTAGGAGGCACCGGGGAGCTGTTTTTT.

This chain uses TRBV7-2 with TRBJ2-1; 10 bases are shared with TRBD2. Germline V lookup: CDR1 SGHTA, CDR2 FQGNSA. V dropped 3 bases and J dropped 9; count of bases not matched to a gene: 5. The CDR3 is made up of 14 amino acids. CDR3 loop: CASSFSGGRAEQFF. Written as DNA, the CDR3 is TGTGCCAGCAGCTTTAGCGGGGGGCGGGCTGAGCAGTTCTTC.

The genes are TRBV7-9 and TRBJ2-7; 11 bases map to TRBD2. Germline assignment: CDR1 SEHNR and CDR2 FQNEAQ (reference sequence). V dropped 6 bases and J dropped 3; count of bases not matched to a gene: 7. CDR3 length: 15 amino acids. The CDR3 protein is CASSLLAGAFYEQYF. The CDR3 DNA follows: TGTGCCAGCAGTTTACTAGCGGGGGCTTTCTACGAGCAGTACTTC.

The V and J genes are TRBV28 and TRBJ1-5, with a possible D match to TRBD1 (5 bases). Germline V gene lookup returns CDR1 MDHEN and CDR2 SYDVKM. Trimming stripped 6 bases from V and 2 bases from J, with 8 bases between. The CDR3 loop spans 13 amino acids. The CDR3 loop reads CASRGGGNQPQHF. The DNA of the CDR3 is TGTGCCAGCAGGGGGGGTGGCAATCAGCCCCAGCATTTT. Supplemented by reference TRBV28 and TRBJ1-5, the full variable domain reads DVKVTQSSRYLVKRTGEKVFLECVQDMDHENMFWYRQDPGLGLRLIYFSYDVKMKEKGDIPEGYSVSREKKERFSLILESASTNQTSMYLCASRGGGNQPQHFGDGTRLSIL.

This clone counts as medium-sized. This chain connects TRBV10-1 to TRBJ2-7, with 9 positions matching TRBD1. This CDR3 is built from 14 residues. The germline V gene encodes CDR1 WNHNN and CDR2 SYGVQD (reference sequence). The J segment lost 6 bases and the V segment lost 6 bases, leaving 9 bases of the junction unmatched. The CDR3, as DNA: TGCGCCAGCAGCCCCGGGACAGGGCTCGGCGAGCAGTACTTC. It yields the protein CASSPGTGLGEQYF.

The V gene is TRBV19, the J gene TRBJ1-2, with a weak D call TRBD1 (6 bases). This CDR3 has 13 residues. Trimming shortened V by 4 bases and J by 4 bases, and 10 bases separated the two germline ends. Germline assignment: CDR1 LNHDA and CDR2 SQIVND (reference sequence). The DNA for the CDR3 is TGTGCCAGTAGTAGACAGGTATCCTATGGCTACACCTTC. Residues: CASSRQVSYGYTF.

The chain carries TRBV29-1 and TRBJ2-1; 11 bases are a match to TRBD1. Germline CDR1 and CDR2: SQVTM and ANQGSEA. The CDR3 spans 16 residues. V lost 6 bases and J lost 6; bases outside the gene matches: 13. The CDR3 sequence: CSVGSPRGTGGNEQFF. CDR3 nucleotides: TGCAGCGTCGGTAGCCCCCGAGGGACAGGGGGCAATGAGCAGTTCTTC.

The chain couples TRBV7-9 to TRBJ1-1; TRBD1 agrees at 9 bases. CDR1 is SEHNR, CDR2 FQNEAQ, per germline (reference sequence). The V and J ends lost 6 bases and 3 bases, in that order; junction bases with no gene match: 11. There are 16 residues in the CDR3. This CDR3 reads CASSPGQGSRDTEAFF. The CDR3 bases are TGTGCCAGCAGTCCGGGACAGGGCTCCAGGGACACTGAAGCTTTCTTT. The whole variable domain, filled in from reference TRBV7-9 and TRBJ1-1, reads DTGVSQNPRHKITKRGQNVTFRCDPISEHNRLYWYRQTLGQGPEFLTYFQNEAQLEKSRLLSDRFSAERPKGSFSTLEIQRTEQGDSAMYLCASSPGQGSRDTEAFFGQGTRLTVV.

The chain couples TRBV2 to TRBJ2-5; tentative D call: TRBD1 (5 bases). V was pared by 5 bases and J by 4 bases, with 14 bases between. Germline V gene data show CDR1 as SNHLY and CDR2 as FYNNEI. CDR3 length: 14 amino acids. CDR3 DNA sequence: TGTGCCAGCAGTCCCAGGGTGGTAATAGAGACCCAGTACTTC. This codes for CASSPRVVIETQYF. Full variable domain (outside the CDR3, taken from reference TRBV2 and TRBJ2-5): EPEVTQTPSHQVTQMGQEVILRCVPISNHLYFYWYRQILGQKVEFLVSFYNNEISEKSEIFDDQFSVERPDGSNFTLKIRSTKLEDSAMYFCASSPRVVIETQYFGPGTRLLVL.

This chain connects TRBV28 to TRBJ1-3; D possibly corresponds to TRBD1 (6 bases). Germline V gene data show CDR1 as MDHEN and CDR2 as SYDVKM. Trimming left V 5 bases short and J 7 bases short, with 15 bases between. This CDR3 region has 14 residues. CDR3: CASSLQGAFNTIYF. The CDR3 DNA reads TGTGCCAGCAGTCTACAGGGAGCTTTTAACACCATATATTTT.

The sample holds a few counts of this clone. The rearrangement links TRBV6-1 to TRBJ2-7; D call uncertain. The V and J ends lost 4 bases and 2 bases respectively, with 18 bases between them. This CDR3 is built from 16 residues. Germline V CDR1 and CDR2: MNHNS, SASEGT. CDR3 bases: TGTGCCAGCAGTGGTCAGGTCCGCCAGGCCCCCTACGAGCAGTACTTC. This gives the protein CASSGQVRQAPYEQYF.

V and J are TRBV5-6 and TRBJ1-1, with TRBD1 matching 8 bases. From germline, CDR1 is SGHDT and CDR2 YYEEEE. V lost 2 bases to trimming and J lost 5 bases; unmatched junction nucleotides: 17. CDR3 length equals 18 residues. The CDR3 reads CASSLIQDRARMETEAFF. In nucleotides, the CDR3 is TGTGCCAGCAGCTTAATCCAGGACAGGGCAAGGATGGAGACTGAAGCTTTCTTT.

This chain uses TRBV5-1 with TRBJ2-3; maybe TRBD2 (5 bases). The CDR3 spans 14 residues. Germline assignment: CDR1 SGHRS and CDR2 YFSETQ. V was cut by 5 bases and J by 6 bases, with 16 bases left in between. In DNA, the CDR3 is TGCGCCAGCAGTGCAGCGGTCCCCCCGGATACGCAGTATTTT. This codes for CASSAAVPPDTQYF.